This T cell receptor (beta chain) was observed in a study of shared clonotypes between healthy human individuals. This clone was picked up a small number of times. Repertoires were generated with immunoSEQ multiplex PCR, while TCRdb's copy carries only in-frame clones and drops some. Of 950,000 to 1,300,000 clones listed, approximately 70% are singletons. Sequenced sample: memory CD4+ T cells sorted from blood. The subset denotes: CD45RA-negative fraction. The TCR comes from a man between 18 and 35 years old in good health.

The CDR3 is CASSIDRDGSPLHF. The CDR3 coding sequence is TGTGCCAGTAGTATCGACAGGGACGGTTCACCCCTCCACTTT. The gene calls are TRBV19 and TRBJ1-6, with 7 positions matching TRBD1. Germline V lookup: CDR1 LNHDA, CDR2 SQIVND (reference sequence). V lost 3 bases and J lost 9; bases outside the gene matches: 5. This CDR3 has 14 residues.